This TCR beta chain was documented in a study of OX40 agonist ivuxolimab in advanced cancers. Study context: Patients with hepatocellular carcinoma, melanoma, renal cell or head and neck cancer made up the dose-escalation patients.

Blood got drawn at baseline, again on cycle 4 day 1, and then on cycle 7 day 1. Data came from immunoSEQ multiplex PCR; TCRdb stores just in-frame clones and leaves some out. The table includes 50,000 or so clones, around 86% detected once. Study observations and caveats: Some of the nonresponding patients also showed low levels of normalized T-cell clonal expansion.

The CDR3 runs to 15 residues. Trimming removed 0 bases at V and 4 bases at J, with 13 bases between. Germline values: CDR1 MGHRA, CDR2 YSYEKL. On this clone itself: Its antigen is not identified.

This chain uses TRBV4-1 with TRBJ2-7; possibly TRBD1 or TRBD2 for D (6 bases each). This sequence originates from an adult with an advanced solid tumor such as melanoma, head and neck, liver or kidney cancer. Sequenced material: CD4+ or CD8+ T cells sorted from blood, taken in a trial of the OX40 agonist ivuxolimab. CDR3 sequence (DNA): TGCGCCAGCAGCCAAGATATGGCGGGACATTACGAGCAGTACTTC. Protein: CASSQDMAGHYEQYF.